These 11 T cell receptor beta chains share one sample of origin, sequenced in a study of radiation and T cells in renal cell carcinoma. Profiling relied on immunoSEQ multiplex PCR, and the TCRdb table lists in-frame clones only, not all of them. The data hold around 160,000 clones, with about 87% observed a single time. Time point: baseline pretreatment blood. The treatment denotes: 15 Gy SBRT to primary tumor, nephrectomy 4 weeks later. Sequenced material: blood, taken from a patient whose treatment included radiotherapy and nephrectomy. All receptors derive from a woman in her seventies with renal cell carcinoma.

In its sample, this clone was seen once. The rearrangement links TRBV19 to TRBJ1-5, with D possibly matching TRBD1 (6 bases). V was cut by 2 bases and J by 2 bases, with 13 bases left in between. Germline V gene lookup returns CDR1 LNHDA and CDR2 SQIVND (reference sequence). The CDR3 totals 16 residues. The CDR3 here is CASSIPGVGGNQPQHF. The CDR3 nucleotides read TGTGCCAGTAGTATACCAGGGGTTGGGGGCAATCAGCCCCAGCATTTT.

The chain combines TRBV28 with TRBJ1-2; D perhaps matches TRBD1 (5 bases). Per germline, CDR1 MDHEN and CDR2 SYDVKM. Between the trimmed V and J ends, which lost 2 bases and 4 bases, there was a span of 8 bases. The CDR3 runs to 13 residues. The CDR3 protein is CASSLGGVYGYTF. CDR3 nucleotides: TGTGCCAGCAGTTTAGGGGGAGTCTATGGCTACACCTTC.

This sequence joins TRBV7-3 and TRBJ2-5, with D unclear. Trimming took off 2 bases at V and 3 bases at J, with 13 bases between the two ends. Germline CDR1 reads SGHTA; CDR2 reads FQGTGA. The CDR3 has 15 residues. The CDR3 reads CASSLGSRIEETQYF. CDR3 coding DNA: TGTGCCAGCAGCTTAGGAAGCAGGATCGAAGAGACCCAGTACTTC.

This chain's CDR3 is CSCSTDPGQGYNEQFF. For the CDR3, the DNA is TGTTCCTGCAGCACGGACCCGGGACAGGGCTACAATGAGCAGTTCTTC. The chain has TRBV21-1 and TRBJ2-1; the table's D call, TRBD1, was not checked against the DNA. TRBV21-1 is reported as a pseudogene. The CDR3 contains 16 residues.

This chain joins TRBV7-2 and TRBJ1-1; D is perhaps TRBD1 (6 bases). The CDR3 loop spans 13 amino acids. Germline loops: CDR1 SGHTA, CDR2 FQGNSA. V was shortened by 3 bases and J by 4 bases, with 9 bases between the two germline ends. CDR3 loop: CASSFTGSTEAFF. The CDR3 DNA is TGTGCCAGCAGCTTTACAGGGAGCACTGAAGCTTTCTTT.

Here the CDR3 DNA reads TGTGCCAGCAGTTTAGGGCAGGACCCAGACACTGAAGCTTTCTTT. Its protein is CASSLGQDPDTEAFF. This rearrangement joins TRBV6-6 to TRBJ1-1, with D unresolved. The CDR3 length is 15 residues. Trimming shortened V by 4 bases and J by 3 bases, and 15 bases separated the two germline ends. Looked up from germline, CDR1 is MNHNY and CDR2 is SVGAGI (reference sequence).

This chain joins TRBV29-1 and TRBJ2-5, with a tentative D call TRBD1 (6 bases). The tail of the sequence fits TRBJ2-7 better, so the J call may be wrong. The CDR3 contains 13 residues. Germline V gives CDR1 SQVTM, CDR2 ANQGSEA. CDR3 protein: CSVEGETGHEQYF. The DNA for the CDR3 is TGCAGCGTTGAGGGGGAGACAGGCCACGAGCAGTACTTC.

V gene TRBV29-1 combines with J gene TRBJ2-5, with TRBD1 matching 8 bases. The better agreement between TRBJ2-7 and the DNA end casts doubt on the J call. CDR1 is SQVTM, CDR2 ANQGSEA, per germline. The CDR3 is 17 amino acids. The CDR3 spells CSVESRVSGQGGVEQYF. CDR3 in DNA: TGCAGCGTTGAATCTCGGGTCTCCGGACAGGGCGGAGTCGAGCAGTACTTC.

The chain uses TRBV19 and TRBJ2-7, with 9 positions matching TRBD2. The germline CDR1 and CDR2 sequences are LNHDA and SQIVND (reference sequence). Trimming at V came to 3 bases and at J to 2 bases, leaving 2 bases not matched to a gene. The CDR3 loop spans 14 amino acids. The CDR3 sequence: CASSIGGGAYEQYF. CDR3 bases: TGTGCCAGTAGTATCGGCGGGGGGGCCTACGAGCAGTACTTC.

The rearrangement links TRBV4-3 to TRBJ1-4; perhaps TRBD1 as D (5 bases). The CDR3 consists of 17 residues. Between the trimmed V and J ends, which lost 0 bases and 2 bases, there was a span of 13 bases. Germline lookup yields CDR1 LGHNA and CDR2 YSLEER. CDR3 region: CASSQDGRQLTNEKLFF. CDR3 in DNA: TGCGCCAGCAGCCAAGATGGTCGACAGTTGACTAATGAAAAACTGTTTTTT.

Remarks on this clone: Other nucleotide sequences in the sample specify the same CDR3. The chain joins TRBV19 to TRBJ1-1, with no clear D. The germline V gene has CDR1 LNHDA and CDR2 SQIVND (reference sequence). This CDR3 is 15 amino acids long. V lost 7 bases to trimming and J lost 0 bases, with 15 bases between them. For the CDR3, the DNA is TGTGCCAGTAACCTACTGGGTGGACTGAACACTGAAGCTTTCTTT. This sequence encodes CASNLLGGLNTEAFF. Full variable domain (outside the CDR3, taken from reference TRBV19 and TRBJ1-1): DGGITQSPKYLFRKEGQNVTLSCEQNLNHDAMYWYRQDPGQGLRLIYYSQIVNDFQKGDIAEGYSVSREKKESFPLTVTSAQKNPTAFYLCASNLLGGLNTEAFFGQGTRLTVV.